A single sample is the source of the 18 T cell receptor beta chains below, sequenced in a study of OX40 agonist ivuxolimab in advanced cancers. Produced via immunoSEQ multiplex PCR; TCRdb's table is partial and in-frame only. The table includes some 50,000 clones, 88% detected once. The source was CD4+ or CD8+ T cells sorted from blood, collected in a trial of the OX40 agonist ivuxolimab. The source of these receptors is an adult with an advanced solid tumor such as melanoma, head and neck, liver or kidney cancer.

The V call is TRBV5-6, the J call TRBJ2-3; D unresolved. This CDR3 is 13 amino acids long. V was trimmed by 4 bases and J by 2 bases, leaving 8 bases between them. The germline gives CDR1 SGHDT, CDR2 YYEEEE. The CDR3 nucleotides are TGTGCCAGCAGCACTTCCCCCACAGATACGCAGTATTTT. This gives the protein CASSTSPTDTQYF.

The CDR3 coding sequence is TGTGCCAGCAGCCAAACAGGTGGCAATCAGCCCCAGCATTTT. This encodes CASSQTGGNQPQHF. This rearrangement joins TRBV6-5 to TRBJ1-5, with D possibly matching TRBD1 (5 bases). Germline CDR1 reads MNHEY; CDR2 reads SVGAGI. The CDR3 has 14 residues. The V gene lost 6 bases and the J gene lost 2 bases, with 11 bases spanning the gap.

This clone was counted a single time. V and J are TRBV6-4 and TRBJ2-2, with D perhaps being TRBD1 or TRBD2 (5 bases each). V was trimmed by 6 bases and J by 1 base, leaving 9 bases between them. CDR1 and CDR2 from the germline V gene are MRHNA and SNTAGT. The CDR3 length is 14 residues. The CDR3 here is CASSEGWNTGELFF. As DNA, the CDR3 is TGTGCCAGCAGCGAGGGGTGGAACACCGGGGAGCTGTTTTTT.

This clone showed up just once. The chain combines TRBV2 with TRBJ2-5, with 9 bases fitting TRBD1. Per germline, CDR1 SNHLY and CDR2 FYNNEI. V was clipped by 7 bases and J by 4 bases; unmatched bases: 1. The CDR3 runs to 12 residues. The CDR3 is CASKDRGETQYF. CDR3 in DNA: TGTGCCAGCAAGGACAGGGGAGAGACCCAGTACTTC.

The rearrangement joins TRBV6-5 to TRBJ2-3; no clear D. Germline CDR1 MNHEY, CDR2 SVGAGI. V was trimmed by 6 bases and J by 6 bases, leaving 7 bases between them. This CDR3 is 11 amino acids long. The CDR3 reads CASSSGDTQYF. The CDR3 DNA reads TGTGCCAGCAGCTCCGGGGATACGCAGTATTTT.

The rearrangement joins TRBV14 to TRBJ2-7; tentatively, D is TRBD1 (5 bases). CDR1 and CDR2 from the germline V gene are SGHDN and FVKESK. V was cut by 4 bases and J by 3 bases, with 16 bases left in between. The length of the CDR3 is 15 residues. In DNA form, the CDR3 reads TGTGCCAGCAGCCCCTTACACAGGAGTAGCTACGAGCAGTACTTC. Encoded protein: CASSPLHRSSYEQYF.

J is TRBJ2-7 and V is TRBV28; 8 positions agree with TRBD1. The CDR3 spans 14 residues. Germline CDR1 is MDHEN and CDR2 is SYDVKM. J lost 2 bases, V lost 6 bases, and 6 bases had no gene match. The CDR3 is CASRLQDRAYEQYF. The CDR3 DNA follows: TGTGCCAGCAGACTGCAGGACAGGGCCTACGAGCAGTACTTC.

The rearrangement uses TRBV21-1 and TRBJ2-1; the table's D call TRBD2 went unverified against the DNA. TRBV21-1 is noted as a pseudogene. CDR3 size: 14 residues. CDR3 DNA: TGTGCCAGCAGCAAAGGACTAGCGGGGTATGAGCAGTTCTTC. This codes for CASSKGLAGYEQFF.

The V call is TRBV7-2, the J call TRBJ2-7, with 9 bases aligning to TRBD2. From germline, CDR1 is SGHTA and CDR2 FQGNSA. The CDR3 has 13 residues. Trimming removed 4 bases from V and 4 bases from J; junction bases left unmatched: 2. CDR3 in amino acids: CASSSGLAYEQYF. CDR3 nucleotide sequence: TGTGCCAGCAGCTCGGGACTAGCTTACGAGCAGTACTTC.

J is TRBJ1-1 and V is TRBV6-1; D is undetermined. V lost 2 bases, J lost 1 base, and 5 bases lay in between. This CDR3 contains 13 residues. Germline loops: CDR1 MNHNS, CDR2 SASEGT. The CDR3 DNA sequence: TGTGCCAGCAGTGAACTTAGGAACACTGAAGCTTTCTTT. As protein: CASSELRNTEAFF.

This sequence joins TRBV7-2 and TRBJ1-3; tentatively, D is TRBD1 (6 bases). Germline V lookup: CDR1 SGHTA, CDR2 FQGNSA. This CDR3 has 14 amino acids. Trimming cost V 6 bases and J 2 bases, with 11 bases left between them. In DNA, the CDR3 is TGTGCCAGCAGGAAGGGGGAGACTGGAAACACCATATATTTT. This translates into CASRKGETGNTIYF.

The chain links TRBV7-8 to TRBJ2-7; D remains unclear. The CDR3 is 15 amino acids. Trimming took 5 bases from V and 0 from J, leaving 14 bases between them. Germline CDR1 reads SGHVS; CDR2 reads FQNEAQ. The CDR3 sequence: CASSPQNEVSYEQYF. The CDR3, as DNA: TGTGCCAGCAGCCCCCAAAATGAGGTCTCCTACGAGCAGTACTTC.

V is TRBV30 and J is TRBJ2-7; D is perhaps TRBD2 (6 bases). Germline V CDR1 and CDR2: GTSNPN, SVGIG (reference sequence). The CDR3 contains 17 residues. Between the trimmed V and J ends, which lost 2 bases and 0 bases, there was a span of 20 bases. The CDR3 sequence is CAWSLPSGLPSSYEQYF. For the CDR3, the DNA is TGTGCCTGGAGTTTGCCATCGGGACTCCCTAGCTCCTACGAGCAGTACTTC.

On this clone: A read error may account for a junction end that differs from germline. This chain uses TRBV2 with TRBJ2-7, with a weak D call TRBD2 (5 bases). The germline gives CDR1 SNHLY, CDR2 FYNNEI. The CDR3 totals 12 residues. The CDR3 loop reads CASRVQGAELIF. Here the CDR3 DNA reads TGTGCCAGCAGGGTCCAAGGAGCGGAGCTTATATTC.

The chain is built from TRBV6-1 and TRBJ1-5; D is uncertain. The V end lost 4 bases, the J end lost 6 bases, and 16 bases lay between the germline ends. Germline CDR1 reads MNHNS; CDR2 reads SASEGT. The CDR3 extends over 15 amino acids. The CDR3 sequence: CASSAEPDHSQPQHF. In nucleotides, the CDR3 is TGTGCCAGCAGTGCCGAACCGGACCACAGTCAGCCCCAGCATTTT.

V and J are TRBV28 and TRBJ1-6; D is uncertain. This CDR3 is built from 17 residues. Germline loops: CDR1 MDHEN, CDR2 SYDVKM. V lost 8 bases, J lost 0 bases, and 17 bases lay in between. The CDR3 reads CASLTRGLVSYNSPLHF. The CDR3 DNA sequence: TGTGCCAGCCTCACGCGGGGTTTGGTCTCCTATAATTCACCCCTCCACTTT.

This chain connects TRBV4-2 to TRBJ1-3; TRBD1 matches 8 bases. This CDR3 is 17 amino acids long. With 3 bases clipped from V and 0 bases from J, the junction kept 7 bases outside the gene matches. The V gene's germline CDR1 is LGHNA and CDR2 YNFKEQ. The CDR3 sequence: CASSHDSTGGSGNTIYF. As DNA, the CDR3 is TGTGCCAGCAGCCATGACTCTACAGGGGGCTCTGGAAACACCATATATTTT.

The genes are TRBV28 and TRBJ2-3, with D uncertain. Between the trimmed V and J ends, which lost 2 bases and 2 bases, there was a span of 11 bases. Looked up from germline, CDR1 is MDHEN and CDR2 is SYDVKM. The CDR3 has 15 residues. Here the CDR3 reads CASSLPSAITDTQYF. CDR3 in DNA: TGTGCCAGCAGTTTACCTTCGGCGATCACAGATACGCAGTATTTT.